The present T cell receptor (beta chain) was sequenced within a study of response to subunit inactivated influenza vaccine. Using its own MiXCR run on the RT-PCR reads, TCRdb lists one record per CDR3 protein. The sample consists of a few hundred thousand distinct CDR3 sequences, 14% of them appearing once. Trimming cost V 3 bases and J 8 bases, with 16 bases left between them. The germline CDR1 and CDR2 sequences are ENHRY and SYGVKD. The CDR3 is 15 amino acids. Worth noting for this clonotype: The target antigen is unknown.

Points from the study as a whole: Each seasonal flu vaccination may recruit only limited new T cells, authors suggested.

This receptor was obtained from a middle-aged man who received an inactivated influenza vaccine. Material: PBMCs from blood, obtained 11 to 12 days after vaccination. The gene calls are TRBV10-3 and TRBJ1-4; tentative D call: TRBD1 (6 bases). The CDR3 coding sequence is TGTGCCATCAGTGACTCCGGGGGCTTTCAGGAAAAACTGTTTTTT. It translates to CAISDSGGFQEKLFF.